The rows below give T cell receptor beta chains drawn from one sample of a study of blood T cell repertoires in COVID-19. The data were produced by immunoSEQ multiplex PCR, yet TCRdb's version contains in-frame clones alone and is incomplete. Of under 200,000 clones listed, approximately 80% were seen once; the top ten hold about 14%. What was sequenced was peripheral blood. Receptors were obtained from a woman in her sixties or seventies with COVID-19, enrolled during active disease. Both conserved end residues are part of each CDR3. Fields, in order: D gene, clone size, V gene, J gene, CDR3 DNA, CDR3 protein. D genes are given only for firm matches. Clone size, where shown, is once, few, many, or a class for clones that have expanded.

TRBD2	NA	TRBV15	TRBJ2-7	TGTGCCACCAGCTGGGGACTAGCGGCTTACGAGCAGTACTTC	CATSWGLAAYEQYF
NA	NA	TRBV7-2	TRBJ2-2	TGTGCCAGCAGCCCACGGCCGGCGCGGGGCGGGGAGCTGTTTTTT	CASSPRPARGGELFF
TRBD2	NA	TRBV5-5	TRBJ2-3	TGTGCCAGCAGCAGGACTAGCGGGAGCACAGATACGCAGTATTTT	CASSRTSGSTDTQYF
NA	NA	TRBV14	TRBJ1-3	TGTGCCAGCAGCCTTCGACAGGAAAACTCTGGAAACACCATATATTTT	CASSLRQENSGNTIYF
NA	NA	TRBV4-2	TRBJ2-7	TGTGCCAGCAGCCAAGAGCGAGCGTCACCCTACGAGCAGTACTTC	CASSQERASPYEQYF
TRBD1	NA	TRBV12-3/TRBV12-4	TRBJ2-1	TGTGCCAGCAACGTTAACAGGGGCACGGAGCAGTTCTTC	CASNVNRGTEQFF
NA	NA	TRBV3-1/TRBV3-2	TRBJ1-3	TGTGCCAGCAGCCACAGGGCTGGAAACACCATATATTTT	CASSHRAGNTIYF
TRBD2	once	TRBV5-1	TRBJ2-3	TGCGCCAGCAGCTTTCGGACTAGCGGGGTCACAGATACGCAGTATTTT	CASSFRTSGVTDTQYF
NA	NA	TRBV3-1/TRBV3-2	TRBJ2-1	TGTGCCAGCAGCCAGTTGACTAGTTATAATGAGCAGTTCTTC	CASSQLTSYNEQFF
TRBD1	NA	TRBV2	TRBJ1-1	TGTGCCAGCACCCTAAGGGACAGGGGGCCTGAAGCTTTCTTT	CASTLRDRGPEAFF
TRBD1	NA	TRBV6-1	TRBJ1-1	TGTGCCAGCAGTGTGGGACAGGGTTATATACGGACTGAAGCTTTCTTT	CASSVGQGYIRTEAFF
NA	NA	TRBV7-6	TRBJ2-7	TGTGCCAGCAGCTCCCTGGGGGACAAGGCGACCTACGAGCAGTACTTC	CASSSLGDKATYEQYF
TRBD1	NA	TRBV6-4	TRBJ1-4	TGTGCCAGCCGATCCACCGGGACAGGTTCGTCAACTAATGAAAAACTGTTTTTT	CASRSTGTGSSTNEKLFF
TRBD1	NA	TRBV19	TRBJ1-1	TGTGCCAGTAGTATCCCCGGCAGGGGGGCCACTGAAGCTTTCTTT	CASSIPGRGATEAFF
TRBD1	few	TRBV11-2	TRBJ1-1	TGTGCCAGCAGCAACCGACAGGGGGCGAGGGTGGCTGAAGCTTTCTTT	CASSNRQGARVAEAFF
TRBD1	NA	TRBV28	TRBJ1-2	TGTGCCAGCAGTTTCGGGACAGGGAGTCGAGGGTATGGCTACACCTTC	CASSFGTGSRGYGYTF
TRBD1	NA	TRBV29-1	TRBJ1-2	TGCAGCGTACAGGGGGAAGCTAACTATGGCTACACCTTC	CSVQGEANYGYTF
NA	few	TRBV28	TRBJ1-5	TGTGCCAGCAGTTCGCCGGCCGGATCCGGGGGACCCCAGCATTTT	CASSSPAGSGGPQHF
NA	once	TRBV5-5	TRBJ1-1	TGTGCCAGCAGCGCGGGACCGACAAACACTGAAGCTTTCTTT	CASSAGPTNTEAFF
NA	once	TRBV11-2	TRBJ2-2	TGTGCCAGCAGGGCCGGACACAACACCGGGGAGCTGTTTTTT	CASRAGHNTGELFF